This TCR beta chain was captured by sequencing in a study of blood T cell repertoires in COVID-19. Study as a whole: The United States, Italy and Spain were the sources of the acute and convalescent COVID-19 samples. T cells, B-cell-depleted T cells, or PBMCs provided the cDNA or gDNA that served as material.

In the authors' methods: Reference gene primer amplification yielded estimated nucleated cell counts. Assay: immunoSEQ multiplex PCR; the TCRdb copy retains only in-frame clones and omits some. Clone size and the V and J calls come from that table; the DNA yielded D and trimming. The sample has over 15,000 clones, 90% to 95% seen once. Worth noting for this clone: At one of its ends the junction is not consistent with the germline gene, which may arise from a read error.

The sequence came from a human donor in a cohort sampled during active COVID-19. The source material was peripheral blood.

The CDR3 is CASSPFGAGGINEQFF. The CDR3 region has the DNA TGTGCTAGCAGCCCCTTTGGAGCGGGGGGTATTAATGAGCAGTTCTTC. The chain employs TRBV7-7 and TRBJ2-1; 9 nucleotides match TRBD2. Per germline, CDR1 SSHAT and CDR2 FNYEAQ (reference sequence). The CDR3 runs to 16 residues.